Given below is one T cell receptor beta chain in context. Antigen: not known. This sample was included in a study of beta chain features in type 1 diabetes. The authors sorted CD4+ naive, central memory, regulatory and stem cell-like memory cells via CD45RO/CCR7/CD25/CD127/CD95/CD27. Purity exceeded 98% in all sorted populations. Study-wide findings and caveats: Among patients, naive, central memory and Treg TCRB repertoires appeared more similar than among healthy donors. Shorter templates might be favored by PCR, equally in patients and controls.

CDR1 and CDR2 (germline): SGDLS, YYNGEE. Trimming left V 0 bases short and J 4 bases short, with 11 bases between. The CDR3 contains 15 residues. Since all of the isolated RNA was reverse transcribed, expressed TCRB transcripts were what got sequenced. This table comes from immunoSEQ multiplex PCR, and its TCRdb copy is limited to in-frame clones, with some not included. The data show some 240,000 clones, approximately 10% seen once. This chain joins TRBV9 and TRBJ2-1, with D possibly being TRBD2 (5 bases). This receptor was identified in a man younger than 35 in good health. Sample: central memory CD4+ T cells from blood. The CDR3 loop reads CASSVVGERYNEQFF. The CDR3 DNA follows: TGTGCCAGCAGCGTAGTCGGGGAACGGTACAATGAGCAGTTCTTC.